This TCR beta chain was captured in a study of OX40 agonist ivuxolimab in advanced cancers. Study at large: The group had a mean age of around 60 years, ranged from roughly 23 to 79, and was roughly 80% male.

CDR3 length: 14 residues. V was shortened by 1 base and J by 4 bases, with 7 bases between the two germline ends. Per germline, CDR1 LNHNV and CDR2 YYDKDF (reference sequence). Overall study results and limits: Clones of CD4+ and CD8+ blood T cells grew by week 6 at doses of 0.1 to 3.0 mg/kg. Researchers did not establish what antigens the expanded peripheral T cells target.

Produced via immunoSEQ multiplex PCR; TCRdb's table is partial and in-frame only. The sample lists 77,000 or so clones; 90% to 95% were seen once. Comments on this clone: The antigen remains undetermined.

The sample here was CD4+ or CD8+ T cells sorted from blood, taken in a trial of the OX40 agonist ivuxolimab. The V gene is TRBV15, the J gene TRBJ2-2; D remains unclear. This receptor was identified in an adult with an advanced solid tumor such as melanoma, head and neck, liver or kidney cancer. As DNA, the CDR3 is TGTGCCACCAGCAGAGTTGATTCCACCGGGGAGCTGTTTTTT. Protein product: CATSRVDSTGELFF.